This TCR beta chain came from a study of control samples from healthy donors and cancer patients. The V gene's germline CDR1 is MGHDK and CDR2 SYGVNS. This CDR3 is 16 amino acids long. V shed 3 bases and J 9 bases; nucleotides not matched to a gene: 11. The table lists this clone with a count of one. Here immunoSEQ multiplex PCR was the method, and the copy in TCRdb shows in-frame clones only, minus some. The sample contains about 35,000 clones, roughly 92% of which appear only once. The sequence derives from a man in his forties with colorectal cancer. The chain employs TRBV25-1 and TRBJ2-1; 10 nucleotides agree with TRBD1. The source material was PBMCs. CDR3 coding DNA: TGTGCCAGCAGTGATCCTCGACAGGGGGCCAAAGGTGAGCAGTTCTTC. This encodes CASSDPRQGAKGEQFF.